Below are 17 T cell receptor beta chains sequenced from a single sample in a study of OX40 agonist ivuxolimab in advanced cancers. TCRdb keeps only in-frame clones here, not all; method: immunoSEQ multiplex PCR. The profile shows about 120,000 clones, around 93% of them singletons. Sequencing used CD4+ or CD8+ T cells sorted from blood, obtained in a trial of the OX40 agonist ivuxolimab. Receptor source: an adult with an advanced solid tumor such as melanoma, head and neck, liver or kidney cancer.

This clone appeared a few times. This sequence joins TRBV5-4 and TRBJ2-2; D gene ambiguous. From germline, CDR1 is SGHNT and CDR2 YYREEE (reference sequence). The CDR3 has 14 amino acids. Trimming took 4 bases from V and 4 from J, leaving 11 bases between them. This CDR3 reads CASSPVKRTGELFF. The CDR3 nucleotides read TGTGCCAGCAGCCCCGTGAAACGCACCGGGGAGCTGTTTTTT.

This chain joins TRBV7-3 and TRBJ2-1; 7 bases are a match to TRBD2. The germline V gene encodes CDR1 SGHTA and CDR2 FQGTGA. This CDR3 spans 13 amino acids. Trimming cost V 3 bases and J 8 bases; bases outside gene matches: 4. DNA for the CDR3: TGTGCCAGCAGCTTCGGCGGGAGCGATGAGCAGTTCTTC. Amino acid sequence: CASSFGGSDEQFF.

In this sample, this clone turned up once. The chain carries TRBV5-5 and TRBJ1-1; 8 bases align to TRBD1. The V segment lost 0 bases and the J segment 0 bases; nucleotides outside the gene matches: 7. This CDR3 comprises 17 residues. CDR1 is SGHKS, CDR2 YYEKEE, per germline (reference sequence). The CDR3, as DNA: TGTGCCAGCAGCTTGGAGGACAGGGCCGCCTTGAACACTGAAGCTTTCTTT. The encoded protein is CASSLEDRAALNTEAFF.

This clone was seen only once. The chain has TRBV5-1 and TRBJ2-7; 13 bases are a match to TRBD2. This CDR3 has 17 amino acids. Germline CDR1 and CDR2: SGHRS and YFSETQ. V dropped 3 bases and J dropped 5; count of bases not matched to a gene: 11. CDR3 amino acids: CASSSLPGLAGDDEQYF. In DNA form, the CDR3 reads TGCGCCAGCAGCTCTCTACCCGGACTAGCGGGAGACGACGAGCAGTACTTC.

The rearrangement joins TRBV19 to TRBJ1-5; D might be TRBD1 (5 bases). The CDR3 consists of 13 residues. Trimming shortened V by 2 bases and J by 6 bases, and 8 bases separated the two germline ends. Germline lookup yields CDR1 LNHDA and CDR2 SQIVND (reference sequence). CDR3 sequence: CASSIQGGQPQHF. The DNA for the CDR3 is TGTGCCAGTAGTATACAGGGCGGTCAGCCCCAGCATTTT.

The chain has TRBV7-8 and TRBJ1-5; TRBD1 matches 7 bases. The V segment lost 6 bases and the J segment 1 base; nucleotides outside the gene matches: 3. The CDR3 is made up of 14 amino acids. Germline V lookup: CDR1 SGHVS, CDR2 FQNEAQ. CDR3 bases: TGTGCCAGCAGGGCGACAGGGAGCAATCAGCCCCAGCATTTT. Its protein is CASRATGSNQPQHF.

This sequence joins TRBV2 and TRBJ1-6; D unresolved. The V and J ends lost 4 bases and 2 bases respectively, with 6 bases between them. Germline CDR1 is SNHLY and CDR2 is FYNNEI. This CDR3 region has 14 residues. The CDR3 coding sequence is TGTGCCAGCAGTGTGGAGCCCTATAATTCACCCCTCCACTTT. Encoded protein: CASSVEPYNSPLHF.

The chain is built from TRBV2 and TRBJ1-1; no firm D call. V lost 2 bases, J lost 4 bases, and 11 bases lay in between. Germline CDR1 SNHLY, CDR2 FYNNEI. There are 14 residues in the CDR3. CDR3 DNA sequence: TGTGCCAGCAGTGAAATGTCGGGCGGCACTGAAGCTTTCTTT. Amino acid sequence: CASSEMSGGTEAFF.

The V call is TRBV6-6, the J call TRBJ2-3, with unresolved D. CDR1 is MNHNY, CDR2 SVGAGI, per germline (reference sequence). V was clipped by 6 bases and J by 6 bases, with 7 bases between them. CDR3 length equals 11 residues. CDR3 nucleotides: TGTGCCAGCAGCCACCTGGATACGCAGTATTTT. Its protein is CASSHLDTQYF.

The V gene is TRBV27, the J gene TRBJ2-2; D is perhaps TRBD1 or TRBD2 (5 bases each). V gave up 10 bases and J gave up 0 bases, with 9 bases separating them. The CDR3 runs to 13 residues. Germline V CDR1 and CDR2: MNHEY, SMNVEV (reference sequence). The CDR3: CATRDPNTGELFF. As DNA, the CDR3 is TGTGCCACTAGGGACCCGAACACCGGGGAGCTGTTTTTT.

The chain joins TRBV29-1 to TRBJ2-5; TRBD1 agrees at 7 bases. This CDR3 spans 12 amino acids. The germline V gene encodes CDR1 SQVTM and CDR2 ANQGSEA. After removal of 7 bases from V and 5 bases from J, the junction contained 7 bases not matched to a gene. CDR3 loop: CSAMTGRETQYF. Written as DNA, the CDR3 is TGCAGCGCTATGACAGGGCGGGAGACCCAGTACTTC.

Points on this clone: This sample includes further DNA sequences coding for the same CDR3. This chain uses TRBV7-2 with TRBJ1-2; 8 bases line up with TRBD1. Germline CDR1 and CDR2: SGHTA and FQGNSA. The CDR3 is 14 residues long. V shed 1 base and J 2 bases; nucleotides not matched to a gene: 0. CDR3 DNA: TGTGCCAGCAGCTTAGGACAGGGGAACTATGGCTACACCTTC. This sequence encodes CASSLGQGNYGYTF.

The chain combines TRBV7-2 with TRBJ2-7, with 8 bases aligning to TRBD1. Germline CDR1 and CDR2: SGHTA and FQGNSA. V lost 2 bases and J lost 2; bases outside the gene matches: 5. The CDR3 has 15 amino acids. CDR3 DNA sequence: TGTGCCAGCAGCTTATCCCAGGGGGCCCCCTACGAGCAGTACTTC. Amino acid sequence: CASSLSQGAPYEQYF.

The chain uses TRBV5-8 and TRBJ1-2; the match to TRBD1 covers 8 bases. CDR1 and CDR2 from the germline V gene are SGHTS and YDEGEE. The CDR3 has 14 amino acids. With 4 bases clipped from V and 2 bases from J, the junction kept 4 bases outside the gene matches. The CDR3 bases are TGTGCCAGCAGCCCTACAGGGGGGAACTATGGCTACACCTTC. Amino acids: CASSPTGGNYGYTF.

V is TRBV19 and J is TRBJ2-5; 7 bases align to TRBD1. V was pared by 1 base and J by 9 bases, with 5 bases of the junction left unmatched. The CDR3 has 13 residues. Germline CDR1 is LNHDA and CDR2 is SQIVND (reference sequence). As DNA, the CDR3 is TGTGCCAGTAGTATAGGCAAACAGGGGTCCCAGTACTTC. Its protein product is CASSIGKQGSQYF.

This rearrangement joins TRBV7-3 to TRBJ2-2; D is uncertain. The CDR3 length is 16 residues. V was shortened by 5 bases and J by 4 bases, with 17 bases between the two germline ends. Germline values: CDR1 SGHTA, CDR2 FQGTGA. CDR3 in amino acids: CASSAVETGVTGELFF. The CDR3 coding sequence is TGTGCCAGCAGCGCCGTTGAGACTGGGGTCACCGGGGAGCTGTTTTTT.

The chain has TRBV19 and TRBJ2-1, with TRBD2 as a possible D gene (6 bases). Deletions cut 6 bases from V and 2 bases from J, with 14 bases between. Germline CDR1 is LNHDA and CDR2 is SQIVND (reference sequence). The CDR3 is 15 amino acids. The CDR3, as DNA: TGTGCCAGTAGCCCGACGGGGGAGGCCTACAATGAGCAGTTCTTC. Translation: CASSPTGEAYNEQFF.